This T cell receptor (beta chain) derives from a study of T cells after yellow fever vaccination. This clonotype showed up just a few times. Its antigen is unknown. Deletions cut 3 bases from V and 5 bases from J, with 16 bases between. This CDR3 has 16 residues. Germline V gives CDR1 SNHLY, CDR2 FYNNEI. Study results and limitations: Detected again after the booster were most primary-vaccination clones, at roughly 95% CD4 and approximately 90% CD8.

TCRdb itself ran the 5' RACE reads through MiXCR, one entry per CDR3 protein. The sample consists of hundreds of thousands of distinct CDR3 sequences, about 13% of them appearing once. The gene calls are TRBV2 and TRBJ2-2; D not resolved. The TCR originated in a man aged 25 to 45 who received the YFV17D yellow fever vaccine. The specimen was PBMCs, collected on the day of the yellow fever booster vaccination. For the CDR3, the DNA is TGTGCCAGCAGTGACTCGGCAGCTCTGGGAACCGGGGAGCTGTTTTTT. It encodes CASSDSAALGTGELFF.